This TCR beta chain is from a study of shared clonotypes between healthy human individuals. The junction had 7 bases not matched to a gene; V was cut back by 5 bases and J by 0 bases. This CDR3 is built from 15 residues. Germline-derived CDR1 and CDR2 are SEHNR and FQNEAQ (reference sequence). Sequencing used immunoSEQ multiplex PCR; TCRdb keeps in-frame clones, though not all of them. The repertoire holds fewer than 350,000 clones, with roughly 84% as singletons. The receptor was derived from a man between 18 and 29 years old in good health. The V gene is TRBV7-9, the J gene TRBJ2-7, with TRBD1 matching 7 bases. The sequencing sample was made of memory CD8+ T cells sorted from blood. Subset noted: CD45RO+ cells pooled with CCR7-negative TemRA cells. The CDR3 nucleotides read TGTGCCAGCAGCCCGAACAGGGGAAGCTCCTACGAGCAGTACTTC. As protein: CASSPNRGSSYEQYF.